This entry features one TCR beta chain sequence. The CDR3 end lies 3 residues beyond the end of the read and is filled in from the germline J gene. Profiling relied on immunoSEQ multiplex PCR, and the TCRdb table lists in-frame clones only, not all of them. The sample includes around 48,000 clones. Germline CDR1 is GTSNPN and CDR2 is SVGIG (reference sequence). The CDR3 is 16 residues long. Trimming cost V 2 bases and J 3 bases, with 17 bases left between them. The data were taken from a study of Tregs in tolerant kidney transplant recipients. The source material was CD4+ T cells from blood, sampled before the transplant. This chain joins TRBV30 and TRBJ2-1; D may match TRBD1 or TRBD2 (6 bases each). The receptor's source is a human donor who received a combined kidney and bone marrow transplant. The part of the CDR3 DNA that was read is TGTGCCTGGAGTAGGAGGGGGTCTACGATCTACAATGAG. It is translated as CAWSRRGSTIYNE. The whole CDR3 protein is CAWSRRGSTIYNEQFF.